This T cell receptor beta chain was observed in a study of shared clonotypes between healthy human individuals. Trimming cost V 0 bases and J 2 bases; bases outside gene matches: 3. The CDR3 runs to 15 residues. Per germline, CDR1 MDHEN and CDR2 SYDVKM. Some clones are missing from TCRdb's copy, which holds only in-frame ones; the method was immunoSEQ multiplex PCR. The sample holds about 2.4 million clones, about 92% seen once. The chain links TRBV28 to TRBJ1-2, with 7 bases identical to TRBD1. This receptor was identified in a man younger than 35 in good health. Sequenced sample: naive CD4+ T cells sorted from blood. Noted subset: CD45RA+ positively selected. CDR3 sequence (DNA): TGTGCCAGCAGTTTATGGACAGGGCGCAACTATGGCTACACCTTC. Protein product: CASSLWTGRNYGYTF.